This paragraph covers one TCR beta chain sequence. What it recognizes is unknown. The CDR3 length is 16 residues. In germline, CDR1 is MNHEY, CDR2 SMNVEV (reference sequence). Trimming stripped 5 bases from V and 1 base from J, with 15 bases between. The sample originates from a study of lymphopenia after photon versus proton radiotherapy. Study-level points and caveats: Under photons, naive T cells and diversity fell while effector/memory populations rose. A bigger post-nadir fall in TCR diversity correlated inversely with survival time in deceased patients. Better survival with proton therapy was suggested as possible, not demonstrated. After the lymphocyte nadir, photon-treated repertoires showed oligoclonal expansion, especially of CD8+ Temra cells.

Profiled with immunoSEQ multiplex PCR; TCRdb holds only in-frame clones, not every one. The data contain 70,000 to 95,000 clones, about four fifths of them singletons. This receptor was identified in a man in his fifties or sixties with pancreatic cancer. J is TRBJ1-5 and V is TRBV27; D perhaps matches TRBD1 (6 bases). The specimen was peripheral blood, collected from a patient treated with proton-based radiotherapy. CDR3: CASSRYGTLSNQPQHF. CDR3 DNA sequence: TGTGCCAGCAGTAGGTACGGGACACTGAGCAATCAGCCCCAGCATTTT.